The 14 T cell receptor beta chains reported below all come from one sample, sequenced in a study of PD-L1 blockade in urothelial cancer. The assay was immunoSEQ multiplex PCR, and TCRdb's table has in-frame clones only and misses some. Of about 52,000 clones listed, roughly 75% are singletons. Sample time point: pretreatment peripheral blood. The sample here was PBMCs, taken around atezolizumab (anti-PD-L1) treatment. These receptors came from a man between 65 and 79 years old with urothelial cancer.

Only one count was recorded for this clone. This chain uses TRBV7-2 with TRBJ2-5, with TRBD2 matching 12 bases. Unmatched junction bases numbered 8, after V lost 4 bases and J lost 5 bases. Germline CDR1 SGHTA, CDR2 FQGNSA. This CDR3 has 16 amino acids. CDR3 DNA: TGTGCCAGCAGCTCCCTAGCGGGGGGGCCGAGGGAGACCCAGTACTTC. Translated: CASSSLAGGPRETQYF.

This clone came up once. The chain has TRBV9 and TRBJ2-6; no firm D call. Trimming left V 0 bases short and J 5 bases short, with 12 bases between. The germline CDR1 and CDR2 sequences are SGDLS and YYNGEE. CDR3 length: 16 residues. The CDR3 sequence is CASSVGQVSWANVLTF. CDR3 sequence (DNA): TGTGCCAGCAGCGTAGGGCAGGTTAGTTGGGCCAACGTCCTGACTTTC.

The chain is built from TRBV19 and TRBJ1-6; 9 nucleotides match TRBD1. CDR1 is LNHDA, CDR2 SQIVND, per germline (reference sequence). The CDR3 is 16 amino acids. V lost 4 bases to trimming and J lost 7 bases; unmatched junction nucleotides: 8. The CDR3 here is CASSTETGGWNSPLHF. The DNA for the CDR3 is TGTGCCAGTAGTACCGAGACAGGGGGTTGGAATTCACCCCTCCACTTT.

This clone appeared a single time. The chain combines TRBV21-1 with TRBJ2-5; the table's D call TRBD1 went unverified against the DNA. TRBV21-1 is a pseudogene locus. There are 20 residues in the CDR3. This chain's CDR3 is CASSARIGLRDRGTQETQYF. In DNA form, the CDR3 reads TGTGCCAGCAGCGCCCGAATCGGCCTCCGGGACAGGGGAACTCAAGAGACCCAGTACTTC.

The rearrangement links TRBV6-5 to TRBJ2-2; D is ambiguous. The germline V gene encodes CDR1 MNHEY and CDR2 SVGAGI. Trimming removed 5 bases from V and 5 bases from J, with 9 bases in between. The CDR3 length is 13 residues. The CDR3 DNA sequence: TGTGCCAGCAGTCTCCCCGGTACCGGGGAGCTGTTTTTT. Amino acid sequence: CASSLPGTGELFF.

The chain recombines TRBV4-3 with TRBJ1-4, with D unresolved. In germline, CDR1 is LGHNA, CDR2 YSLEER. The CDR3 is 15 amino acids. The ends were cut back, 4 bases at V and 0 bases at J, with 9 bases in the middle. CDR3 DNA: TGCGCCAGCAGCCCGGGGAGCTCAACTAATGAAAAACTGTTTTTT. Encoded protein: CASSPGSSTNEKLFF.

Remarks on this clone: Other DNA sequences of this sample code for an identical CDR3. The V call is TRBV7-9, the J call TRBJ1-1; 8 bases line up with TRBD1. Trimming cost V 1 base and J 4 bases; bases outside gene matches: 5. The germline CDR1 and CDR2 sequences are SEHNR and FQNEAQ (reference sequence). The CDR3 contains 15 residues. The CDR3 DNA follows: TGTGCCAGCAGCTTAGGAGGACAGGGATTCACTGAAGCTTTCTTT. Translation: CASSLGGQGFTEAFF.

The J gene is TRBJ2-6, the V gene TRBV19; D is ambiguous. CDR3 length: 15 residues. With 3 bases removed from V and 0 bases from J, the gap between germline ends came to 6 bases. The germline gives CDR1 LNHDA, CDR2 SQIVND (reference sequence). CDR3: CASSIGFSGANVLTF. The CDR3 nucleotides are TGTGCCAGTAGTATCGGGTTCTCTGGGGCCAACGTCCTGACTTTC.

V is TRBV12-5 and J is TRBJ2-2; 11 bases align to TRBD1. CDR3 length equals 16 residues. The junction had 10 bases not matched to a gene; V was cut back by 6 bases and J by 7 bases. Germline loops: CDR1 LGHNT, CDR2 FRNRAP. In nucleotides, the CDR3 is TGTGCTAGTGGGTTCGGACAGGGGGCTGGGGGCGGGGAGCTGTTTTTT. It translates to CASGFGQGAGGGELFF.

V and J are TRBV4-3 and TRBJ1-1; 7 nucleotides line up with TRBD1. Trimming took 4 bases from V and 4 from J; bases not matched to a gene: 3. Germline loops: CDR1 LGHNA, CDR2 YSLEER. The CDR3 runs 13 residues. This CDR3 reads CASSRNRGTEAFF. The CDR3 coding sequence is TGCGCCAGCAGCCGAAACAGGGGCACTGAAGCTTTCTTT.

This chain uses TRBV5-6 with TRBJ2-1; possibly TRBD2 for D (6 bases). Trimming took 0 bases from V and 9 from J, leaving 19 bases between them. This CDR3 spans 16 amino acids. Germline V gene data show CDR1 as SGHDT and CDR2 as YYEEEE. CDR3: CASSLAPQAGRSEQFF. CDR3 DNA: TGTGCCAGCAGCTTGGCCCCCCAGGCAGGGAGGAGTGAGCAGTTCTTC.

The chain is built from TRBV5-1 and TRBJ2-5; 10 positions match TRBD1. CDR3 size: 14 residues. J was trimmed by 5 bases and V by 5 bases; bases with no gene match: 6. Germline V gene lookup returns CDR1 SGHRS and CDR2 YFSETQ. The DNA of the CDR3 is TGCGCCAGCAGGAGACAGGGGGCACCCGAGACCCAGTACTTC. Protein product: CASRRQGAPETQYF.

This sequence joins TRBV27 and TRBJ2-7, with 10 bases matching TRBD1. Per germline, CDR1 MNHEY and CDR2 SMNVEV (reference sequence). With V trimmed by 3 bases and J by 1 base, 12 bases remained unmatched. This CDR3 contains 18 residues. The CDR3 DNA is TGTGCCAGCAGTTTTGATTGGGACAGGGGCAAGCGGTCCTACGAGCAGTACTTC. Its translation: CASSFDWDRGKRSYEQYF.

Concerning this clone itself: Its ends do not fully match the called genes, so a read error is possible. This chain uses TRBV5-6 with TRBJ2-7, with 9 bases identical to TRBD1. The CDR3 loop spans 12 amino acids. CDR1 is SGHDT, CDR2 YYEEEE, per germline. DNA of the CDR3: TGTGCCAACACCAAGGGACGGGACAGGGAATCTTTC. The encoded protein is CANTKGRDRESF.